Below are 8 T cell receptor beta chains sequenced from a single sample in a study of Graves' ophthalmopathy and Graves' hyperthyroidism. RNA transcripts provided the template for amplifying TCR beta CDR3 regions. The library came from an HTBI-primed first-round RT-PCR and a second-round multiplex PCR. TCRdb ran MiXCR on the multiplex PCR reads and lists one entry per CDR3 protein. The sample carries roughly 420,000 distinct CDR3 sequences, around 21% recorded once. Input material: peripheral blood. All receptors derive from a woman under 30 with stable Graves' hyperthyroidism.

This clonotype has just a few counts. This sequence joins TRBV6-2 or TRBV6-3 and TRBJ2-5; a possible D gene is TRBD1 (5 bases). The CDR3 length is 12 residues. Trimming stripped 5 bases from V and 10 bases from J, with 14 bases between. Germline V gene lookup returns CDR1 MNHEY and CDR2 SVGEGT. The CDR3 loop is CASSQTVSNQYF. CDR3 bases: TGTGCCAGCAGTCAGACAGTCTCTAACCAGTACTTC.

This clonotype turned up a few times. The V call is TRBV10-3, the J call TRBJ1-6; TRBD1 agrees at 11 bases. Unmatched junction bases numbered 4, after V lost 5 bases and J lost 7 bases. This CDR3 spans 15 amino acids. In germline, CDR1 is ENHRY, CDR2 SYGVKD. CDR3 sequence (DNA): TGTGCCATCAGTTTTGGACAGGGGGCGAATTCACCCCTCCACTTT. Residues: CAISFGQGANSPLHF.

This clonotype was recorded many times. This rearrangement joins TRBV11-1 to TRBJ2-5; no clear D gene. Per the germline V gene, CDR1 is SGHAT and CDR2 is FQDESV (reference sequence). The V end was cut by 2 bases, the J end by 4 bases, with 11 bases between. The CDR3 loop spans 14 amino acids. CDR3 in DNA: TGTGCCAGCAGCTTACTCTGGAGAGGAGAGACCCAGTACTTC. Translation: CASSLLWRGETQYF.

This clonotype was seen more than once but under ten times. The chain employs TRBV11-2 and TRBJ1-1; TRBD1 matches at 7 bases. V was clipped by 5 bases and J by 11 bases; unmatched bases: 14. CDR1 is SGHAT, CDR2 FQNNGV, per germline. The CDR3 is 14 residues long. CDR3 amino acids: CASSPGRDSKGAFF. The CDR3 DNA follows: TGTGCCAGCAGCCCGGGCCGGGACAGTAAAGGGGCTTTCTTT.

A few counts support this clonotype. The chain has TRBV10-3 and TRBJ1-2, with TRBD1 identical over 9 bases. Germline V gives CDR1 ENHRY, CDR2 SYGVKD. The CDR3 is 12 amino acids. With 8 bases clipped from V and 4 bases from J, the junction kept 2 bases outside the gene matches. The CDR3 here is CAIGQGRYGYTF. Here the CDR3 DNA reads TGTGCCATCGGACAGGGGCGCTATGGCTACACCTTC.

This clonotype has a count of ten or more. V gene TRBV30 combines with J gene TRBJ2-7; no firm D call. V was clipped by 1 base and J by 2 bases, with 12 bases between them. The CDR3 is made up of 14 amino acids. CDR1 is GTSNPN and CDR2 is SVGIG in the germline V gene (reference sequence). The CDR3 sequence is CAWSALLITYEQYF. Here the CDR3 DNA reads TGTGCCTGGAGTGCCCTTTTAATCACCTACGAGCAGTACTTC.

V usage is TRBV15 and J usage is TRBJ2-7, with D hard to call. Germline CDR1 LNHNV, CDR2 YYDKDF (reference sequence). V gave up 4 bases and J gave up 3 bases, with 13 bases separating them. This CDR3 has 14 amino acids. This chain's CDR3 is CATSKRTNSYEQYF. The CDR3 region has the DNA TGTGCCACCAGCAAAAGGACGAACAGCTACGAGCAGTACTTC.

This clonotype was detected ten times or more. The CDR3 bases are TGTGCCAGCAGTGAGGACTTTCTGGGCGCGAACACCGGGGAGCTGTTTTTT. Residues: CASSEDFLGANTGELFF. The rearrangement joins TRBV12-3 or TRBV12-4 to TRBJ2-2; the D gene is possibly TRBD2 (5 bases). The V end was cut by 5 bases, the J end by 0 bases, with 16 bases between. This CDR3 is 17 amino acids long.